The rows below give T cell receptor beta chains drawn from one sample of a study of cytomegalovirus exposure and HLA in healthy donors. Profiled with immunoSEQ multiplex PCR; TCRdb holds only in-frame clones, not every one. In the table there are 200,000 to 300,000 clones, over 70% of which are singletons. The sequencing sample was made of PBMCs. The receptors were gathered from a woman in her sixties or seventies in good health and CMV-seropositive. Both conserved end residues are part of each CDR3. Fields, in order: D gene, V gene, CDR3 length, J gene, CDR3 protein. A D gene is named only where the DNA matches it firmly.

NA	TRBV28	15	TRBJ1-3	CASKPRGLSGNTIYF
TRBD1	TRBV5-1	14	TRBJ2-1	CASSSEGQYNEQFF
TRBD2	TRBV14	17	TRBJ2-3	CASSQIGRALPTDTQYF
NA	TRBV2	13	TRBJ2-7	CASSEALGTEQYF
TRBD2	TRBV28	15	TRBJ2-7	CASSLRTSGKVEQYF
NA	TRBV6-1	14	TRBJ2-6	CASTGTSGANVLTF
NA	TRBV2	13	TRBJ1-3	CASSWQGGNTIYF
NA	TRBV9	16	TRBJ2-1	CASSDKRRGAYNEQFF
TRBD1	TRBV19	12	TRBJ1-1	CASSPGQGRAFF
NA	TRBV2	11	TRBJ2-1	CASSPRNEQFF
NA	TRBV27	14	TRBJ1-4	CASKDPRGGEKLFF
TRBD1	TRBV19	13	TRBJ2-1	CASTQTGWNEQFF
NA	TRBV5-6	18	TRBJ1-3	CASSPAGRGGRIGNTIYF
NA	TRBV10-2	15	TRBJ2-7	CASRQGGGRNYEQYF
NA	TRBV2	12	TRBJ1-2	CASSGLDYGYTF
TRBD1	TRBV19	15	TRBJ2-6	CASRQGAAGANVLTF
TRBD2	TRBV5-1	15	TRBJ2-1	CASSFGLAGAHEQFF
NA	TRBV27	13	TRBJ1-1	CASSLRRVTEAFF
TRBD2	TRBV7-8	18	TRBJ2-5	CASSFPPGLAGTQETQYF
NA	TRBV28	15	TRBJ2-7	CASSLGQGPSYEQYF
TRBD2	TRBV28	15	TRBJ2-2	CASWSGRGNTGELFF
NA	TRBV14	11	TRBJ2-3	CASSFRDTQYF
NA	TRBV9	15	TRBJ2-1	CASSLTWSSYNEQFF
TRBD2	TRBV27	16	TRBJ2-3	CASSFDRLAGRDTQYF
TRBD2	TRBV28	13	TRBJ2-2	CASSISGSGELFF
NA	TRBV12-5	13	TRBJ2-1	CASQRYQHNEQFF
NA	TRBV28	13	TRBJ2-5	CASSLPGQETQYF
NA	TRBV2	16	TRBJ1-4	CASSDDLRREGEKLFF
TRBD2	TRBV5-1	14	TRBJ2-3	CASSLTGGADTQYF
TRBD2	TRBV7-9	15	TRBJ2-3	CASSARLAGTDTQYF
TRBD1	TRBV19	13	TRBJ1-4	CASSMDRVEKLFF
TRBD1	TRBV4-1	15	TRBJ2-7	CASSRTGTGSYEQYF
TRBD2	TRBV7-9	14	NA	CASSSTSEAYEQYF
NA	TRBV27	14	TRBJ1-2	CAGSLSGGGGGYTF
NA	TRBV19	12	TRBJ2-7	CASSSNREEQYF
TRBD1	TRBV7-9	17	TRBJ1-3	CASSPPGQAYSGNTIYF
NA	TRBV2	15	TRBJ2-3	CASSEKRLPTDTQYF
NA	TRBV2	14	TRBJ1-3	CASHVGASGNTIYF
NA	TRBV5-4	14	TRBJ2-5	CASSGGGDQETQYF
NA	TRBV5-1	14	TRBJ2-7	CASLKTQGSHEQYF
TRBD2	TRBV9	16	TRBJ2-3	CASSPRTSLGTDTQYF
NA	TRBV7-3	14	TRBJ2-3	CASSSGYGEDTQYF
TRBD1	TRBV18	15	TRBJ1-5	CASSPQDRAGQPQHF
TRBD2	TRBV5-1	15	TRBJ2-1	CASSLVAGGMGEQFF
TRBD1	TRBV10-2	12	TRBJ1-2	CASSGDSAGYTF
TRBD2	TRBV28	15	TRBJ2-7	CASRPSGGSLNEQYF
TRBD2	TRBV7-9	14	TRBJ2-1	CASSPRTSGDEQFF
TRBD1	TRBV7-9	15	TRBJ1-1	CASSIAGGLNTEAFF
TRBD2	TRBV7-9	15	TRBJ2-3	CASSSGLAVADTQYF
TRBD2	TRBV6-1	19	TRBJ2-1	CASSGLAGEPPNSYNEQFF
TRBD2	TRBV4-1	15	TRBJ2-7	CASSQVSGISYEQYF
TRBD1	TRBV2	15	TRBJ2-3	CASKTQGAHTDTQYF
TRBD2	TRBV7-9	15	TRBJ2-1	CASRLAGGVNNEQFF
TRBD1	TRBV5-1	14	TRBJ2-7	CASTGGDRGVEQYF